This T cell receptor beta chain was found in a study of CD8 T cells in Susac syndrome. cDNA came from around 0.5 to 1 ug RNA primed by random hexamers. TCRdb redid the calling of the immunoSEQ multiplex PCR reads with MiXCR, one entry per CDR3 protein. The repertoire holds around 71,000 distinct CDR3 sequences, with roughly 95% as singletons. The germline V gene encodes CDR1 LGHDT and CDR2 YNNKEL (reference sequence). Trimming removed 4 bases at V and 6 bases at J, with 12 bases between. This CDR3 spans 13 amino acids. The sequence came from a human donor with multiple sclerosis. Source material: CD4+ T cells from PBMCs. The chain joins TRBV3-1 to TRBJ1-1, with D perhaps matching TRBD1 (5 bases). DNA for the CDR3: TGTGCCAGCAGCCTGAAGGGGCGGGCTGAAGCTTTCTTT. It yields the protein CASSLKGRAEAFF. Based on the CDR3 plus reference TRBV3-1 and TRBJ1-1, the full variable domain is DTAVSQTPKYLVTQMGNDKSIKCEQNLGHDTMYWYKQDSKKFLKIMFSYNNKELIINETVPNRFSPKSPDKAHLNLHINSLELGDSAVYFCASSLKGRAEAFFGQGTRLTVV.